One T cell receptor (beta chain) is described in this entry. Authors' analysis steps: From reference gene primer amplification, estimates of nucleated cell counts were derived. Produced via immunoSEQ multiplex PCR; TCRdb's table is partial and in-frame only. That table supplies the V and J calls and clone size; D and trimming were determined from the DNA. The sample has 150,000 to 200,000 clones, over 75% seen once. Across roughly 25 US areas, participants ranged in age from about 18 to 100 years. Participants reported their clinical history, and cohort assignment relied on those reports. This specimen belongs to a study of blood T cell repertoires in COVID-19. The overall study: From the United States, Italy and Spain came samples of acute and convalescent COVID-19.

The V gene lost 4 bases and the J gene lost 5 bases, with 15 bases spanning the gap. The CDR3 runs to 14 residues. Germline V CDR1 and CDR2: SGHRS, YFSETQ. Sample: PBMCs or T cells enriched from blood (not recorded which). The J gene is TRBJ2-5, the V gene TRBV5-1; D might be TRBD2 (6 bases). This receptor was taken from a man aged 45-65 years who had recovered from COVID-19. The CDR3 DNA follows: TGCGCCAGCAGCCCCACAGGAGGGGATGAGACCCAGTACTTC. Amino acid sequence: CASSPTGGDETQYF. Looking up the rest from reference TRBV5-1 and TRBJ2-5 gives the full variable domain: KAGVTQTPRYLIKTRGQQVTLSCSPISGHRSVSWYQQTPGQGLQFLFEYFSETQRNKGNFPGRFSGRQFSNSRSEMNVSTLELGDSALYLCASSPTGGDETQYFGPGTRLLVL.